Shown below are 8 T cell receptor beta chains from a single sample sequenced in a study of CD8 T cells in Susac syndrome. The RNA input was 0.5 to 1 ug, and it was reverse transcribed with random hexamers. Via MiXCR, TCRdb re-called the immunoSEQ multiplex PCR reads, giving one row per CDR3 protein. The table has about 69,000 distinct CDR3 sequences, 85% to 95% seen once. The sample taken for sequencing was CD8+ T cells from PBMCs. The receptors come from a human donor in good health.

The chain employs TRBV20-1 and TRBJ1-5, with D maybe TRBD1 (5 bases). Germline V CDR1 and CDR2: DFQATT, SNEGSKA (reference sequence). The CDR3 runs 17 residues. V lost 0 bases and J 4 bases, leaving 19 bases between the germline ends. CDR3 nucleotide sequence: TGCAGTGCTAGAGATACGGAGGTAGGGGTCGGTAATCAGCCCCAGCATTTT. It is translated as CSARDTEVGVGNQPQHF.

V and J are TRBV7-2 and TRBJ2-3; 8 bases are a match to TRBD1. CDR1 is SGHTA and CDR2 is FQGNSA in the germline V gene. This CDR3 spans 17 amino acids. Trimming removed 2 bases from V and 3 bases from J; junction bases left unmatched: 10. As DNA, the CDR3 is TGTGCCAGCAGCTTACCTTTCCAGGGGGCTGTTACAGATACGCAGTATTTT. Encoded protein: CASSLPFQGAVTDTQYF. The entire variable domain, with the rest obtained from reference TRBV7-2 and TRBJ2-3, is as follows: GAGVSQSPSNKVTEKGKDVELRCDPISGHTALYWYRQSLGQGLEFLIYFQGNSAPDKSGLPSDRFSAERTGGSVSTLTIQRTQQEDSAVYLCASSLPFQGAVTDTQYFGPGTRLTVL.

This clonotype has a single count. One junction end disagrees with the germline gene, perhaps due to a read error. The DNA for the CDR3 is TGTGCCAGCAGCGATGGGGGCTACGATGAGCAGTTCTTC. Its protein product is CASSDGGYDEQFF. The V and J genes are TRBV3-1 and TRBJ2-1; D might be TRBD1 (6 bases). This CDR3 region has 13 residues. The germline CDR1 and CDR2 sequences are LGHDT and YNNKEL (reference sequence).

The chain uses TRBV3-1 and TRBJ2-1; the match to TRBD2 covers 12 bases. CDR1 LGHDT and CDR2 YNNKEL come from the germline V gene (reference sequence). J was trimmed by 6 bases and V by 3 bases; bases with no gene match: 6. This CDR3 is 16 amino acids long. In DNA form, the CDR3 reads TGTGCCAGCAGCCATAGCCAGGGACTAGCGGGCAATGAGCAGTTCTTC. It is translated as CASSHSQGLAGNEQFF.

This sequence joins TRBV5-1 and TRBJ1-2, with D uncertain. V was clipped by 5 bases and J by 4 bases, with 9 bases between them. The CDR3 sequence is 12 residues long. Germline V CDR1 and CDR2: SGHRS, YFSETQ. The CDR3 spells CASRETGYGYTF. CDR3 in DNA: TGCGCCAGCAGGGAGACCGGCTATGGCTACACCTTC. The variable domain in full, with the rest retrieved from reference TRBV5-1 and TRBJ1-2, is KAGVTQTPRYLIKTRGQQVTLSCSPISGHRSVSWYQQTPGQGLQFLFEYFSETQRNKGNFPGRFSGRQFSNSRSEMNVSTLELGDSALYLCASRETGYGYTFGSGTRLTVV.

The rearrangement links TRBV7-9 to TRBJ2-7; D is uncertain. Germline CDR1 is SEHNR and CDR2 is FQNEAQ (reference sequence). This CDR3 is 14 amino acids long. V was clipped by 5 bases and J by 0 bases, with 11 bases between them. In nucleotides, the CDR3 is TGTGCCAGCAGCCTTGACTCCGCCTCCTACGAGCAGTACTTC. Translation gives CASSLDSASYEQYF.

V is TRBV7-9 and J is TRBJ2-1; no definite D call. The V end lost 5 bases, the J end lost 4 bases, and 9 bases lay between the germline ends. The CDR3 is made up of 13 amino acids. Germline V gene data show CDR1 as SEHNR and CDR2 as FQNEAQ (reference sequence). The CDR3 sequence is CASSVILYNEQFF. CDR3 in DNA: TGTGCCAGCAGCGTCATTCTTTACAATGAGCAGTTCTTC. Variable domain in full (rest from reference TRBV7-9 and TRBJ2-1): DTGVSQNPRHKITKRGQNVTFRCDPISEHNRLYWYRQTLGQGPEFLTYFQNEAQLEKSRLLSDRFSAERPKGSFSTLEIQRTEQGDSAMYLCASSVILYNEQFFGPGTRLTVL.

V is TRBV5-1 and J is TRBJ1-3, with TRBD1 matching 8 bases. Germline V gives CDR1 SGHRS, CDR2 YFSETQ. Germline trimming cut 4 bases from V and 1 base from J; bases unmatched to any gene: 10. This CDR3 has 17 amino acids. The CDR3 loop reads CASSVDRVDLSGNTIYF. The CDR3 DNA reads TGCGCCAGCAGCGTGGACAGGGTTGACCTATCTGGAAACACCATATATTTT.